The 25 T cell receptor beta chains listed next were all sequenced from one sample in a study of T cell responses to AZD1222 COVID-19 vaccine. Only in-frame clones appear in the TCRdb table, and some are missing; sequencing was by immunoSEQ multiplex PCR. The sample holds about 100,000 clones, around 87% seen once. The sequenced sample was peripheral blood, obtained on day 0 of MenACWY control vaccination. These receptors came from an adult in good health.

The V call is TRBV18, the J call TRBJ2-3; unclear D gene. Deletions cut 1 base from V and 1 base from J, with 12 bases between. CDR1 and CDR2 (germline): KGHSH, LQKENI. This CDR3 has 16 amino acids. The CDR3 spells CASSPLEIGGTDTQYF. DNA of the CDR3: TGTGCCAGCTCACCACTTGAAATAGGAGGCACAGATACGCAGTATTTT.

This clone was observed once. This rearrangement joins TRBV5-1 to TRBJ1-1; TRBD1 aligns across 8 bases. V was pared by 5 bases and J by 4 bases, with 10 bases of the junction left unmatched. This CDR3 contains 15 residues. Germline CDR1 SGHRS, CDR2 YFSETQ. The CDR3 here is CASRDPTGGVTEAFF. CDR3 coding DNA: TGCGCCAGCAGAGATCCAACAGGGGGTGTCACTGAAGCTTTCTTT. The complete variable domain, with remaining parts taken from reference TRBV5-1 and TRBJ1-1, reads KAGVTQTPRYLIKTRGQQVTLSCSPISGHRSVSWYQQTPGQGLQFLFEYFSETQRNKGNFPGRFSGRQFSNSRSEMNVSTLELGDSALYLCASRDPTGGVTEAFFGQGTRLTVV.

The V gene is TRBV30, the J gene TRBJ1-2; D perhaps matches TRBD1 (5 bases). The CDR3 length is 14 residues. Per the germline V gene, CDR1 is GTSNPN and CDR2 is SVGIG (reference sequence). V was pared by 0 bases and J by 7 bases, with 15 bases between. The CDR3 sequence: CAWSVKGNGAGYTF. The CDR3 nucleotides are TGTGCCTGGAGTGTAAAGGGTAACGGGGCTGGCTACACCTTC. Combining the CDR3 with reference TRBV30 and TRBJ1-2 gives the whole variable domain SQTIHQWPATLVQPVGSPLSLECTVEGTSNPNLYWYRQAAGRGLQLLFYSVGIGQISSEVPQNLSASRPQDRQFILSSKKLLLSDSGFYLCAWSVKGNGAGYTFGSGTRLTVV.

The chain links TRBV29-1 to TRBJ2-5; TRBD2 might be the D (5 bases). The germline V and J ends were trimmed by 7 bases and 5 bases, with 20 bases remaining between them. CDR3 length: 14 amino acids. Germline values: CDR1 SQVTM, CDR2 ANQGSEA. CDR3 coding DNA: TGCAGCGGGGCGGGCCTAGGGCCCGGTGAGACCCAGTACTTC. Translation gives CSGAGLGPGETQYF.

The CDR3 loop is CASSDRTGNSPLHF. In DNA form, the CDR3 reads TGTGCCAGCAGTGACAGGACGGGGAATTCACCCCTCCACTTT. The rearrangement links TRBV2 to TRBJ1-6; D ambiguous. V was trimmed by 3 bases and J by 7 bases, leaving 10 bases between them. The CDR3 contains 14 residues. Germline V CDR1 and CDR2: SNHLY, FYNNEI. The full variable domain, rest sourced from reference TRBV2 and TRBJ1-6, is EPEVTQTPSHQVTQMGQEVILRCVPISNHLYFYWYRQILGQKVEFLVSFYNNEISEKSEIFDDQFSVERPDGSNFTLKIRSTKLEDSAMYFCASSDRTGNSPLHFGNGTRLTVT.

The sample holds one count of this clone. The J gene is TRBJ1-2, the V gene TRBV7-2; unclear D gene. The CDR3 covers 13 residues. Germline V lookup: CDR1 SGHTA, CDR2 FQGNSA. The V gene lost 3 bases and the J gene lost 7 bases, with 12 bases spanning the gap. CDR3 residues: CASSFASLVGYTF. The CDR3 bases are TGTGCCAGCAGCTTCGCGAGTCTGGTTGGCTACACCTTC.

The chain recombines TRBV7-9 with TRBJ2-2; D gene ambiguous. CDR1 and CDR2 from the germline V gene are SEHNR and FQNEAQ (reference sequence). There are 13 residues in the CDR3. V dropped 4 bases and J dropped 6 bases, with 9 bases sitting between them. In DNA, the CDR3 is TGTGCCAGCAGCTCCCAAGGGTCCGGGGAGCTGTTTTTT. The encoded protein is CASSSQGSGELFF. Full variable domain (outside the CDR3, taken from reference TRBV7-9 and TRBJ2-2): DTGVSQNPRHKITKRGQNVTFRCDPISEHNRLYWYRQTLGQGPEFLTYFQNEAQLEKSRLLSDRFSAERPKGSFSTLEIQRTEQGDSAMYLCASSSQGSGELFFGEGSRLTVL.

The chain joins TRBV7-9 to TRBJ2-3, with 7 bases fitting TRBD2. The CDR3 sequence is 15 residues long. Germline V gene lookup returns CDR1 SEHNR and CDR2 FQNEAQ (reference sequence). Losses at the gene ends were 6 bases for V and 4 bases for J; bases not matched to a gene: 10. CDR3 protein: CASRTQLAGADTQYF. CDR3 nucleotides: TGTGCCAGCAGAACCCAACTGGCGGGGGCAGATACGCAGTATTTT.

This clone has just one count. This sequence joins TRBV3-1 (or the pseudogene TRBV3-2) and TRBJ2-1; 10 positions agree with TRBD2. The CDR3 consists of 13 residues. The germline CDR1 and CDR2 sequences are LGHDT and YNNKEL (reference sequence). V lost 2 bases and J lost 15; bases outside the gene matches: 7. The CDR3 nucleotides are TGTGCCAGCAGCCAAATGAGCGGGAGGGCCCCGTTCTTC. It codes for CASSQMSGRAPFF.

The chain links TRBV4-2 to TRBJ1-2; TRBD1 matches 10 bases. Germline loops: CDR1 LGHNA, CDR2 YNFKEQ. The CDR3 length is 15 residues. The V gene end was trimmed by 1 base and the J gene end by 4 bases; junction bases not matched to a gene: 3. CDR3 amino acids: CASSQGGTGAYGYTF. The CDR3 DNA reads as TGTGCCAGCAGCCAAGGGGGGACAGGGGCCTATGGCTACACCTTC.

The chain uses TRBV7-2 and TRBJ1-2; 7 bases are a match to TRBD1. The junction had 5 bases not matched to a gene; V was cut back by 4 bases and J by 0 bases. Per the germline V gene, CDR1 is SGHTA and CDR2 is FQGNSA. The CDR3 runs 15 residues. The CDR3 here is CASSSQGSPNYGYTF. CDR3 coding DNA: TGTGCCAGCAGCTCACAGGGGTCCCCTAACTATGGCTACACCTTC.

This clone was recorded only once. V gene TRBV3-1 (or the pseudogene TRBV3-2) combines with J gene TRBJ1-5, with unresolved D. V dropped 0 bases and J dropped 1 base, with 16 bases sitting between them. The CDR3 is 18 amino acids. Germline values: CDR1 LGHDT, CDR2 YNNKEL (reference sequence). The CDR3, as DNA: TGTGCCAGCAGCCAAGATCTGGGCAGGCGAGGGAGCAATCAGCCCCAGCATTTT. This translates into CASSQDLGRRGSNQPQHF.

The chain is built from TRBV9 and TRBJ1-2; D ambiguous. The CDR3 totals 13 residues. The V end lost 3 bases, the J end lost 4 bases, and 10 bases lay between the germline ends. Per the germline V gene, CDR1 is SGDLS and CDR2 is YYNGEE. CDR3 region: CASSAPPLYGYTF. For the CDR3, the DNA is TGTGCCAGCAGCGCGCCCCCCCTCTATGGCTACACCTTC.

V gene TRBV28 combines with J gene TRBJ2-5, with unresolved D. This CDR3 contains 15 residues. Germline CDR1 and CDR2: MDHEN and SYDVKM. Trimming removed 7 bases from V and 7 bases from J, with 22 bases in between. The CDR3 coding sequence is TGTGCCAGCACCCGCCCCGGGTTCGGAGCCGTGACCCAGTACTTC. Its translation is CASTRPGFGAVTQYF.

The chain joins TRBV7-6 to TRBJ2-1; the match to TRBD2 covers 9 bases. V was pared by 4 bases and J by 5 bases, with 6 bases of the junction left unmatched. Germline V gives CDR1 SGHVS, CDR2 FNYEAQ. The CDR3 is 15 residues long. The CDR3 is CASSSSGGWDNEQFF. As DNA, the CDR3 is TGTGCCAGCAGCTCAAGCGGGGGGTGGGACAATGAGCAGTTCTTC.

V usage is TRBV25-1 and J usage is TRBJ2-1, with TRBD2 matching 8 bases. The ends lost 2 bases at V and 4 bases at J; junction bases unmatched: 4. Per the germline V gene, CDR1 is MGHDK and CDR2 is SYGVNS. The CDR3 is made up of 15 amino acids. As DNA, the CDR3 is TGTGCCAGCAGTGAAAGAACTAGCGGATACAATGAGCAGTTCTTC. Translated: CASSERTSGYNEQFF.

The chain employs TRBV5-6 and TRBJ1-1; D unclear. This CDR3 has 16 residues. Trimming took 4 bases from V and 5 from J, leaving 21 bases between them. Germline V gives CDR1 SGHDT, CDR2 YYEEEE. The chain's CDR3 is CASSLLPNMAGTEAFF. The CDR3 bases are TGTGCCAGCAGCCTCCTCCCTAATATGGCGGGGACTGAAGCTTTCTTT.

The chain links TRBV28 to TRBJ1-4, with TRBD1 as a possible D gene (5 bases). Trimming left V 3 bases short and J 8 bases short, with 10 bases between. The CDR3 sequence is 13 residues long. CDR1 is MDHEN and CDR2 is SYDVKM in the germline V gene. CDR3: CASSLTRQEKLFF. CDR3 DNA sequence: TGTGCCAGCAGTTTGACCAGACAGGAAAAACTGTTTTTT.

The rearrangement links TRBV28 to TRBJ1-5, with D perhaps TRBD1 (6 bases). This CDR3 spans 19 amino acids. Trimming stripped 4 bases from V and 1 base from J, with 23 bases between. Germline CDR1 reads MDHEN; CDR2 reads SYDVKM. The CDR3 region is CASSSQGKGGIRSNQPQHF. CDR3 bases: TGTGCCAGCAGTTCACAGGGTAAGGGGGGAATAAGGAGCAATCAGCCCCAGCATTTT.

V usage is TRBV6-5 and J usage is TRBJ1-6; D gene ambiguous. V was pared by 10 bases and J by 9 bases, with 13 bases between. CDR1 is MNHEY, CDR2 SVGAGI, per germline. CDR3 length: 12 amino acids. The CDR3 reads CATSAGSSPLHF. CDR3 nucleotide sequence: TGTGCCACCTCCGCGGGGAGTTCACCCCTCCACTTT.

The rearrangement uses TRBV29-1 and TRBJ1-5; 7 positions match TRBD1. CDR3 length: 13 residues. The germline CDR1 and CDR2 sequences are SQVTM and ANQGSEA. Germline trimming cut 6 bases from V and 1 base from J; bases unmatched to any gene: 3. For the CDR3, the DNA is TGCAGCGTGGCGACAGGGAGCAATCAGCCCCAGCATTTT. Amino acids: CSVATGSNQPQHF.

Here the CDR3 reads CASSPIHGGAPIGVEAFF. CDR3 in DNA: TGTGCCAGCAGCCCAATCCACGGGGGGGCTCCTATAGGGGTAGAAGCTTTCTTT. The chain employs TRBV28 and TRBJ1-1; maybe TRBD1 (6 bases). V lost 6 bases to trimming and J lost 8 bases, with 31 bases between them. There are 18 residues in the CDR3. Germline assignment: CDR1 MDHEN and CDR2 SYDVKM.

The CDR3 reads CASSTGLNSNQPQHF. The CDR3 nucleotides read TGTGCCAGTAGTACGGGACTGAATAGCAATCAGCCCCAGCATTTT. The chain employs TRBV19 and TRBJ1-5; weak D call: TRBD1 (5 bases). CDR3 length: 15 residues. V was pared by 4 bases and J by 0 bases, with 10 bases between. Germline CDR1 reads LNHDA; CDR2 reads SQIVND (reference sequence). The full variable domain, rest sourced from reference TRBV19 and TRBJ1-5, is DGGITQSPKYLFRKEGQNVTLSCEQNLNHDAMYWYRQDPGQGLRLIYYSQIVNDFQKGDIAEGYSVSREKKESFPLTVTSAQKNPTAFYLCASSTGLNSNQPQHFGDGTRLSIL.

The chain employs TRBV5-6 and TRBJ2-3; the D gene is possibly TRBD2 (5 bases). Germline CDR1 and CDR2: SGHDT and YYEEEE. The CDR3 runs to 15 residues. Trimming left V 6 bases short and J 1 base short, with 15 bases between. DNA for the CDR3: TGTGCCAGCACCCAGTCGACTACGGGCACAGATACGCAGTATTTT. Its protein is CASTQSTTGTDTQYF.

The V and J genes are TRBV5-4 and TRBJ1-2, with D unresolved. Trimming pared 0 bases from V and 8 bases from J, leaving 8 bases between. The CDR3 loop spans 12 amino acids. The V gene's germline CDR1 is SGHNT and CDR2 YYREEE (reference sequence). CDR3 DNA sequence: TGTGCCAGCAGCTTGGGAGTGGAGGGCTACACCTTC. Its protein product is CASSLGVEGYTF. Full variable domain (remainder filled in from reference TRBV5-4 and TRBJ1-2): ETGVTQSPTHLIKTRGQQVTLRCSSQSGHNTVSWYQQALGQGPQFIFQYYREEENGRGNFPPRFSGLQFPNYSSELNVNALELDDSALYLCASSLGVEGYTFGSGTRLTVV.